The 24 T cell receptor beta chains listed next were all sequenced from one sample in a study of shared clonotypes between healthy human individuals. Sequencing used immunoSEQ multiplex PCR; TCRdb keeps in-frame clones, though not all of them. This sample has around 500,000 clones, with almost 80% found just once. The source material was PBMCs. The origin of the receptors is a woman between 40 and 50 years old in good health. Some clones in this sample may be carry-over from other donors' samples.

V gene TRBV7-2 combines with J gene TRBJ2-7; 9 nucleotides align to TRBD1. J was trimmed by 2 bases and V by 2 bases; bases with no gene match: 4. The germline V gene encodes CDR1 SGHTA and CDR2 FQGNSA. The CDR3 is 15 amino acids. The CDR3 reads CASSLTDRGTYEQYF. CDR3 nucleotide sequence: TGTGCCAGCAGCTTAACGGACAGGGGCACCTACGAGCAGTACTTC.

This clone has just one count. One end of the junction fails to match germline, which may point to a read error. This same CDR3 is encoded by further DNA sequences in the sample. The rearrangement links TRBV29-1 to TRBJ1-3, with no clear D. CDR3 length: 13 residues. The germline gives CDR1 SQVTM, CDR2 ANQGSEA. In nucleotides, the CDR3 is TGCAGCGGTGGTAGGGCAGACGGAAACACCATACACTTT. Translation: CSGGRADGNTIHF.

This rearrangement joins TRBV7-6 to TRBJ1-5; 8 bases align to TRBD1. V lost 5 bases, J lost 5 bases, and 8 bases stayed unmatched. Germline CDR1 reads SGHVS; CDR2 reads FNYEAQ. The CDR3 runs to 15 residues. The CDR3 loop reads CASSPGAGGDQPQHF. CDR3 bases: TGTGCCAGCAGCCCCGGGGCAGGGGGCGATCAGCCCCAGCATTTT.

Here the CDR3 DNA reads TGCGCCAGCAGCTTGCAGGACCCGAAAATCTACGAGCAGTACTTC. Translating gives CASSLQDPKIYEQYF. The chain employs TRBV5-1 and TRBJ2-7; D is uncertain. This CDR3 is 15 amino acids long. The germline V gene encodes CDR1 SGHRS and CDR2 YFSETQ. Trimming pared 1 base from V and 3 bases from J, leaving 14 bases between.

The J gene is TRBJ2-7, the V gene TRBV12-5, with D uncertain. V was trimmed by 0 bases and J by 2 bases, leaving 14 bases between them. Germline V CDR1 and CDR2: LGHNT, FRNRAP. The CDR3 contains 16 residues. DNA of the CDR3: TGTGCTAGTGGTTTGGTACTCGGCAGTGATACCTACGAGCAGTACTTC. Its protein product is CASGLVLGSDTYEQYF.

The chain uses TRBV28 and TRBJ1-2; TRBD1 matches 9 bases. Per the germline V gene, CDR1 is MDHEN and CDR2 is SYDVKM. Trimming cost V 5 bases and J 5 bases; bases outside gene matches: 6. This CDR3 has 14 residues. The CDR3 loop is CASSLYRGRYGYTF. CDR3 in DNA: TGTGCCAGCAGTCTCTACAGGGGGCGGTATGGCTACACCTTC.

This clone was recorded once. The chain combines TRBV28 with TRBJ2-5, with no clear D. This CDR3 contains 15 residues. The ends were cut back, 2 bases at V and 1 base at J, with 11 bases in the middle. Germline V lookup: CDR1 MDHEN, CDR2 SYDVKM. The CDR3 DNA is TGTGCCAGCAGTTTAAGCGCTTGGGGCCAAGAGACCCAGTACTTC. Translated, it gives CASSLSAWGQETQYF. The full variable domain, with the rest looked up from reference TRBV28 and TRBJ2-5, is DVKVTQSSRYLVKRTGEKVFLECVQDMDHENMFWYRQDPGLGLRLIYFSYDVKMKEKGDIPEGYSVSREKKERFSLILESASTNQTSMYLCASSLSAWGQETQYFGPGTRLLVL.

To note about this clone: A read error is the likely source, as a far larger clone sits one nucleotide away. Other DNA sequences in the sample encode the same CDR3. This chain's CDR3 is CAWGAVAEAFF. The CDR3 nucleotides read TGTGCCTGGGGGGCTGTGGCTGAAGCTTTCTTC. This rearrangement joins TRBV30 to TRBJ1-1; D is possibly TRBD1 (5 bases). Germline values: CDR1 GTSNPN, CDR2 SVGIG (reference sequence). The CDR3 sequence is 11 residues long.

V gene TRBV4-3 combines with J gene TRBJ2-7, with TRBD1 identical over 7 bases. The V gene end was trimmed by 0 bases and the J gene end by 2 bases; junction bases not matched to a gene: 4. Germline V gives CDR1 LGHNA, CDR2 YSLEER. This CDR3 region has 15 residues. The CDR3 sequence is CASSQDSGTAYEQYF. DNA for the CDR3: TGCGCCAGCAGCCAAGACTCCGGGACAGCCTACGAGCAGTACTTC.

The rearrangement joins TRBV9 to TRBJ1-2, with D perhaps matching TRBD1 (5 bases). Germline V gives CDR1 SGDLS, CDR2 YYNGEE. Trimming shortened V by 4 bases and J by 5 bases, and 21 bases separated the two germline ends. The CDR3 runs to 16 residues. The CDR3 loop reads CASSPRTFLTPYGYTF. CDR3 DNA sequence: TGTGCCAGCAGCCCCCGGACATTCCTCACCCCTTATGGCTACACCTTC.

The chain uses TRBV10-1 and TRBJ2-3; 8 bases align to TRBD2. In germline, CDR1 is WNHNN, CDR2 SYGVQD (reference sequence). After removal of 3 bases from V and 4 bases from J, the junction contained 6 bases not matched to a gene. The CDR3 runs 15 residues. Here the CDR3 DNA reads TGCGCCAGCAGTGATCCGAGCGGGAGTTCAGATACGCAGTATTTT. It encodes CASSDPSGSSDTQYF.

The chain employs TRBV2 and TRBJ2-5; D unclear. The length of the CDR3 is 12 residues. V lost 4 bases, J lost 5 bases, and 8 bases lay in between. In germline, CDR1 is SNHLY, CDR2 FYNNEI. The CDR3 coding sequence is TGTGCCAGCAGTGGTACCTCGGAGACCCAGTACTTC. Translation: CASSGTSETQYF.

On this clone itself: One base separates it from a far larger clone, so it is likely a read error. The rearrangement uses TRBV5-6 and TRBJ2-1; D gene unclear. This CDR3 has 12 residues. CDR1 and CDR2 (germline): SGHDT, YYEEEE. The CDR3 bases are TGTGCCAGCAGCTTTACGATAGATGAGCGGTTCTTC. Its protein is CASSFTIDERFF.

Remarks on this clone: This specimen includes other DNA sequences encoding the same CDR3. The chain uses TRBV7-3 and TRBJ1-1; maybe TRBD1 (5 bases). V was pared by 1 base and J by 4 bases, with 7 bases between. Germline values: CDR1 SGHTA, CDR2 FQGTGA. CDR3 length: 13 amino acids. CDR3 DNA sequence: TGTGCCAGCAGCTTAAGGCAGGGCACTGAAGCTTTCTTT. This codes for CASSLRQGTEAFF.

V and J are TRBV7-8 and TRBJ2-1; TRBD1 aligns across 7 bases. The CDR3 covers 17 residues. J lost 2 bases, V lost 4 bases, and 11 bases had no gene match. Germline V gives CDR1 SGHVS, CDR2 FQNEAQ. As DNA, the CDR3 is TGTGCCAGCAGCTCTGACCCATATACAGGGGCCTACAATGAGCAGTTCTTC. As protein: CASSSDPYTGAYNEQFF.

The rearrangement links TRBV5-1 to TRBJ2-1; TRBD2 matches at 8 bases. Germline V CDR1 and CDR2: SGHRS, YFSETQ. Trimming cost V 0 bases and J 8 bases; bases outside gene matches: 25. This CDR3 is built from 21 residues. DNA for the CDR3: TGCGCCAGCAGCTTGGTAGGTCTCTCCCCCAATTGGGGCGGGAGGCCCTATGAGCAGTTCTTC. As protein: CASSLVGLSPNWGGRPYEQFF.

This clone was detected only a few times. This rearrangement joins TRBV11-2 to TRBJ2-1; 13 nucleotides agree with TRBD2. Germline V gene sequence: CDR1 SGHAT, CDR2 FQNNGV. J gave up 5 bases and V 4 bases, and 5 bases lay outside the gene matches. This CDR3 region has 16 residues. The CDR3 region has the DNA TGTGCCAGCAGCTCCCCGACTAGCGGGAGGAACAATGAGCAGTTCTTC. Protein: CASSSPTSGRNNEQFF.

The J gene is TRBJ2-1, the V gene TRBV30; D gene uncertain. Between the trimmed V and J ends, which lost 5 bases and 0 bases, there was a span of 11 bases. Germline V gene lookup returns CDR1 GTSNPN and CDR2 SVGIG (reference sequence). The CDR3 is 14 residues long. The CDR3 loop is CAWGFRLSYNEQFF. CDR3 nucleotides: TGTGCCTGGGGATTCCGTCTCTCCTACAATGAGCAGTTCTTC. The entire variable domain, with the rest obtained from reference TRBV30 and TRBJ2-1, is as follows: SQTIHQWPATLVQPVGSPLSLECTVEGTSNPNLYWYRQAAGRGLQLLFYSVGIGQISSEVPQNLSASRPQDRQFILSSKKLLLSDSGFYLCAWGFRLSYNEQFFGPGTRLTVL.

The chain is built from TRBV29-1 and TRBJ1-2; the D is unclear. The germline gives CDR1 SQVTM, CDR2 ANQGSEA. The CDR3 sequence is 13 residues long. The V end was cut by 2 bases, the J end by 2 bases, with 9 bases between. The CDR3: CSVEWARNYGYTF. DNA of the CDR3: TGCAGCGTTGAATGGGCTCGGAACTATGGCTACACCTTC.

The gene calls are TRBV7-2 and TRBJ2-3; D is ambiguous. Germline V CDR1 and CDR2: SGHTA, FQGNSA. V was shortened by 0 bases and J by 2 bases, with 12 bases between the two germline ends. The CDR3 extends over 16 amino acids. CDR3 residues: CASSLALEVPTDTQYF. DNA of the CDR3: TGTGCCAGCAGCTTAGCCCTAGAAGTCCCCACAGATACGCAGTATTTT. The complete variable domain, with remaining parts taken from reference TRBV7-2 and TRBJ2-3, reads GAGVSQSPSNKVTEKGKDVELRCDPISGHTALYWYRQSLGQGLEFLIYFQGNSAPDKSGLPSDRFSAERTGGSVSTLTIQRTQQEDSAVYLCASSLALEVPTDTQYFGPGTRLTVL.

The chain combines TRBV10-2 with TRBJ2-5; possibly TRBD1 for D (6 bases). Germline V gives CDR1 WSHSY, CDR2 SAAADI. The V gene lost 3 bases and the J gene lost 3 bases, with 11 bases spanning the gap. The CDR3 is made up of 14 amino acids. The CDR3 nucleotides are TGCGCCAGCAGTGACAGGACAGCAGAAGAGACCCAGTACTTC. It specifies CASSDRTAEETQYF.

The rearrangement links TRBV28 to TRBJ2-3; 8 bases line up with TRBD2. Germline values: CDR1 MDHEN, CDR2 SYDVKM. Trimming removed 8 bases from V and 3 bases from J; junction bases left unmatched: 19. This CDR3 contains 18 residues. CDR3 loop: CASPPRAGVKERTDTQYF. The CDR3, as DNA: TGTGCCAGCCCTCCCCGAGCGGGAGTAAAAGAGAGGACAGATACGCAGTATTTT.

In DNA form, the CDR3 reads TGTGCCAGCAGCTTAGGATCCGTAAACTCTGGGGCCAACGTCCTGACTTTC. Its translation: CASSLGSVNSGANVLTF. The rearrangement uses TRBV7-8 and TRBJ2-6, with no clear D. The CDR3 sequence is 17 residues long. Germline CDR1 SGHVS, CDR2 FQNEAQ. The V and J ends lost 1 base and 0 bases respectively, with 10 bases between them. The whole variable domain, remainder taken from reference TRBV7-8 and TRBJ2-6, is GAGVSQSPRYKVAKRGQDVALRCDPISGHVSLFWYQQALGQGPEFLTYFQNEAQLDKSGLPSDRFFAERPEGSVSTLKIQRTQQEDSAVYLCASSLGSVNSGANVLTFGAGSRLTVL.

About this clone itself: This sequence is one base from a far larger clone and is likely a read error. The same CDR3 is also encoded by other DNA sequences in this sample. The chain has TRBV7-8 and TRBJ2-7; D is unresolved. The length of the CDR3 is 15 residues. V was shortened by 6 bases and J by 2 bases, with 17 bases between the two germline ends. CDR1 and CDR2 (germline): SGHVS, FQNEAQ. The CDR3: CASSSLRYSPYEQYF. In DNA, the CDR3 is TGTGCCAGCAGTTCCCTCCGCTACTCACCCTACGAGCAGTACTTC.